This TCR beta chain appears in the sequencing data of a study of blood T cells in healthy people across ages. Study-wide results and caveats: Naive CD4+ cells and diversity were both higher in long-lived donors than in aged donors.

With a J-beta primer mix and a sample-barcoded 5' primer, a second PCR ran 7 to 11 cycles. TCRdb used MiXCR to reprocess the 5' RACE reads, holding one entry per CDR3 protein. The sample consists of roughly 680,000 distinct CDR3 sequences, around 52% of them appearing once. Notes on this clonotype: Its target is not known.

The receptor's source is a woman older than 75 in good health. The sequencing input was blood.

In DNA, the CDR3 is TGTGCCAGCAGCCCCCAGGACCAGACCCAGTACTTC. It translates to CASSPQDQTQYF. This rearrangement joins TRBV7-2 to TRBJ2-5; D gene uncertain. The CDR3 loop spans 12 amino acids. The germline gives CDR1 SGHTA, CDR2 FQGNSA. Between the trimmed V and J ends, which lost 5 bases and 6 bases, there was a span of 10 bases.